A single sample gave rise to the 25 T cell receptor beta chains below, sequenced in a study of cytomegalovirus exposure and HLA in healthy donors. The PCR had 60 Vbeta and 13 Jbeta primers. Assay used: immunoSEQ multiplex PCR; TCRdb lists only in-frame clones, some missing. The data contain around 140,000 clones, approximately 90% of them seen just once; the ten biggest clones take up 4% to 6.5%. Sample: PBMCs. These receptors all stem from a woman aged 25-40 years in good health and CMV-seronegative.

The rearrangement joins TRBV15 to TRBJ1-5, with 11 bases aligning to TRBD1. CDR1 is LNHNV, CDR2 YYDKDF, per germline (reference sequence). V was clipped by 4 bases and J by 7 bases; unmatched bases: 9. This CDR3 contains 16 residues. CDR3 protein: CATSIPGTGGWQPQHF. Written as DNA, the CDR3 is TGTGCCACCAGCATACCCGGGACAGGGGGTTGGCAGCCCCAGCATTTT.

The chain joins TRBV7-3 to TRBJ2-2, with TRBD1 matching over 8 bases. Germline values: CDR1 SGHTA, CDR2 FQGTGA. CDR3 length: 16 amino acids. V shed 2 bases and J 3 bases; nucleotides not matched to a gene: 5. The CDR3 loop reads CASSLDRTGYTGELFF. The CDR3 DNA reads TGTGCCAGCAGCTTAGATAGGACAGGGTACACCGGGGAGCTGTTTTTT.

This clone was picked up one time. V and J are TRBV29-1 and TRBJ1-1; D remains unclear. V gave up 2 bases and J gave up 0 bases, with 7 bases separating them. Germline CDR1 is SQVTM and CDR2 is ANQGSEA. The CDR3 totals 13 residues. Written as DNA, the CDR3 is TGCAGCGTTGAACCAGACATGAACACTGAAGCTTTCTTT. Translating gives CSVEPDMNTEAFF.

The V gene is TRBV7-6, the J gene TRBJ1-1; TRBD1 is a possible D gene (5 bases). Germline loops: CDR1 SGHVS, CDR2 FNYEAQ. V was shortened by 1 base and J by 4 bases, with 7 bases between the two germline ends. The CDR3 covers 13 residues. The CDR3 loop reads CASSLGQGTEAFF. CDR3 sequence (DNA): TGTGCCAGCAGCTTAGGGCAGGGCACTGAAGCTTTCTTT.

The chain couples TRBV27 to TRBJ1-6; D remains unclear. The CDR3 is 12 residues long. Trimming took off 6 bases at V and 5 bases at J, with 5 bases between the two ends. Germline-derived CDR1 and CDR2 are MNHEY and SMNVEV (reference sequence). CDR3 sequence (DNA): TGTGCCAGCAGCCCTCATAATTCACCCCTCCACTTT. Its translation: CASSPHNSPLHF.

CDR3 in amino acids: CASSIDRFSTDTQYF. DNA of the CDR3: TGTGCCAGCAGCATCGACAGGTTCTCCACAGATACGCAGTATTTT. This sequence joins TRBV7-2 and TRBJ2-3, with D maybe TRBD1 (6 bases). CDR3 length: 15 amino acids. The V gene lost 5 bases and the J gene lost 2 bases, with 14 bases spanning the gap. Germline CDR1 reads SGHTA; CDR2 reads FQGNSA.

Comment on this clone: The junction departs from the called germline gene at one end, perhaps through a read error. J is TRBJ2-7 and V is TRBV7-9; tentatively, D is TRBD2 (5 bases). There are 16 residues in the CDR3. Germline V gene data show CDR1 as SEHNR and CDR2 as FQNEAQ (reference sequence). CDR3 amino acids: CSSTSGVPRGRYEQYF. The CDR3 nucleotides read TGTTCCAGCACCTCCGGGGTCCCGAGAGGTCGGTACGAGCAGTACTTC. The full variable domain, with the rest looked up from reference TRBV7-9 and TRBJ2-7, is DTGVSQNPRHKITKRGQNVTFRCDPISEHNRLYWYRQTLGQGPEFLTYFQNEAQLEKSRLLSDRFSAERPKGSFSTLEIQRTEQGDSAMYLCSSTSGVPRGRYEQYFGPGTRLTVT.

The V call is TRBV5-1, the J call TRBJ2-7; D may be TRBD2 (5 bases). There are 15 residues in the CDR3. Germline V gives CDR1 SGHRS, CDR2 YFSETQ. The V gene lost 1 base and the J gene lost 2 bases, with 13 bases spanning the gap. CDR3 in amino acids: CASSLLPGETYEQYF. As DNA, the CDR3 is TGCGCCAGCAGCTTGTTGCCCGGGGAGACCTACGAGCAGTACTTC.

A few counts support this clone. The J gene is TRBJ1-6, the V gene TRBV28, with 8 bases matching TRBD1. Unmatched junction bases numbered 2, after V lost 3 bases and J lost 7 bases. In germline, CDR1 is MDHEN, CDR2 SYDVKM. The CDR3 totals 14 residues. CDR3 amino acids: CASSLGQENSPLHF. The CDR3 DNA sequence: TGTGCCAGCAGTTTGGGACAGGAAAATTCACCCCTCCACTTT.

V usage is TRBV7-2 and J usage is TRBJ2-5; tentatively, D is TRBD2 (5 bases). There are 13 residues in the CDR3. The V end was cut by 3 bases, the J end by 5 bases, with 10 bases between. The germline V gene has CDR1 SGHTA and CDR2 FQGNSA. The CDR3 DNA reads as TGTGCCAGCAGCTTGAGGGTTCCGGAGACCCAGTACTTC. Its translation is CASSLRVPETQYF.

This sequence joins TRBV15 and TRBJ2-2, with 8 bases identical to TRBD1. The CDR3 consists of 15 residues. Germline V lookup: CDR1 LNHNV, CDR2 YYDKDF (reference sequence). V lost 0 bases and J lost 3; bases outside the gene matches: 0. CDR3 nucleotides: TGTGCCACCAGCAGAGAGACAGGGGACACCGGGGAGCTGTTTTTT. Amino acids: CATSRETGDTGELFF.

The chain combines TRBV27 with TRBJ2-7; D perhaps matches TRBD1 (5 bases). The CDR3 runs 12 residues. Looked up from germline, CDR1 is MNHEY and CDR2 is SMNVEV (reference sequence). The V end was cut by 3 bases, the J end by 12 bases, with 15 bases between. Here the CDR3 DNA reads TGTGCCAGCAGTTTGTCCCAGGGAACACTGTACTTC. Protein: CASSLSQGTLYF.

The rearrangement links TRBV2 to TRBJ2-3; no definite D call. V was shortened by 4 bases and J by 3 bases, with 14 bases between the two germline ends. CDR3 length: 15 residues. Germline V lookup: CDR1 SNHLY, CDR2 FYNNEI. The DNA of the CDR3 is TGTGCCAGCAGTGCCCAACTGAGGTTTACAGATACGCAGTATTTT. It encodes CASSAQLRFTDTQYF.

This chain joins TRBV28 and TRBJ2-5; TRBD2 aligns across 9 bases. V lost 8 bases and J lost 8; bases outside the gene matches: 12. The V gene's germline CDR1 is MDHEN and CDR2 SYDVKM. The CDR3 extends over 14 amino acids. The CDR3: CASSRAGTSFTQYF. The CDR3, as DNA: TGTGCCAGCTCCCGGGCAGGGACTAGCTTTACCCAGTACTTC.

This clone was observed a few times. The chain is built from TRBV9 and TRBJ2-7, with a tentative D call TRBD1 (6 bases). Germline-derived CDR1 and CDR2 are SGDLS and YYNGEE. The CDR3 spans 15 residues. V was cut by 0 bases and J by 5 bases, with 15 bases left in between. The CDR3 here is CASSVATGPPHEQYF. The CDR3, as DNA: TGTGCCAGCAGCGTAGCTACAGGGCCCCCCCACGAGCAGTACTTC.

The CDR3 loop is CASSPPGSTDTQYF. CDR3 nucleotides: TGTGCCAGCTCACCCCCGGGGAGCACAGATACGCAGTATTTT. This rearrangement joins TRBV18 to TRBJ2-3; maybe TRBD2 (5 bases). The CDR3 consists of 14 residues. V was cut by 3 bases and J by 0 bases, with 7 bases left in between. Germline CDR1 KGHSH, CDR2 LQKENI.

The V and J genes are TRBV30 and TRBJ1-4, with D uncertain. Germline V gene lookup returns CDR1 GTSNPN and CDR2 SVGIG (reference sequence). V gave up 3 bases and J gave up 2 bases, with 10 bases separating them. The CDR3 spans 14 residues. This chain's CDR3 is CAWRRGWTNEKLFF. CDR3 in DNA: TGTGCCTGGAGGCGGGGATGGACTAATGAAAAACTGTTTTTT.

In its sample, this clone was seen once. CDR3 in amino acids: CASSLNPTGTGELFF. The CDR3 DNA sequence: TGTGCCAGCAGCTTGAACCCCACAGGCACCGGGGAGCTGTTTTTT. This chain joins TRBV5-6 and TRBJ2-2, with D possibly being TRBD1 (5 bases). This CDR3 comprises 15 residues. CDR1 SGHDT and CDR2 YYEEEE come from the germline V gene. Trimming took 1 base from V and 4 from J, leaving 11 bases between them.

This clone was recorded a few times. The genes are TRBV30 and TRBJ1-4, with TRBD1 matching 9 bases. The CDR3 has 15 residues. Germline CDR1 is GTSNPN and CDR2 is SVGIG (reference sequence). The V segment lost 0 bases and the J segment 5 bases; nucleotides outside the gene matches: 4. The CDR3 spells CAWSVRGTGNEKLFF. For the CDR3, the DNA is TGTGCCTGGAGTGTACGAGGGACAGGGAATGAAAAACTGTTTTTT.

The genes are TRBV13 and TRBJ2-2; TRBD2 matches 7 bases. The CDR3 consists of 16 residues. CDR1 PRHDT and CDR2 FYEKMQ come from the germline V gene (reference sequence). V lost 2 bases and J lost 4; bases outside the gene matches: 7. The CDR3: CASSLLAWEGTGELFF. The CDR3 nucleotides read TGTGCCAGCAGCTTACTAGCTTGGGAGGGCACCGGGGAGCTGTTTTTT.

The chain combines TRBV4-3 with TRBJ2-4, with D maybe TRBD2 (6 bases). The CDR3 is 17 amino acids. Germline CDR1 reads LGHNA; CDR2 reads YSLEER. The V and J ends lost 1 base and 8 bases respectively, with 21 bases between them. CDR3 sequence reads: CASSQGSLGAGEDIQYF. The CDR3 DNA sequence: TGCGCCAGCAGCCAAGGTAGCCTCGGAGCTGGGGAGGACATTCAGTACTTC.

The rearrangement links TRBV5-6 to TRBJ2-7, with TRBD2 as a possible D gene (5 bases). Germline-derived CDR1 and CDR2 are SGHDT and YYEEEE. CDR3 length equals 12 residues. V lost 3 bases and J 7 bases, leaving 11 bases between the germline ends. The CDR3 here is CASSSVSGEQYF. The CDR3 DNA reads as TGTGCCAGCAGCTCGGTCAGCGGAGAGCAGTACTTC.

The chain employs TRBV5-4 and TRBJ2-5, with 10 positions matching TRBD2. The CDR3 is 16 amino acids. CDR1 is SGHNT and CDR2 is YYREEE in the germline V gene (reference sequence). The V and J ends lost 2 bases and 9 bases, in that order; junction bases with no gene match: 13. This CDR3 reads CASSLGPIAGGGSQYF. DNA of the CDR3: TGTGCCAGCAGCTTAGGACCAATAGCGGGAGGTGGTTCCCAGTACTTC.

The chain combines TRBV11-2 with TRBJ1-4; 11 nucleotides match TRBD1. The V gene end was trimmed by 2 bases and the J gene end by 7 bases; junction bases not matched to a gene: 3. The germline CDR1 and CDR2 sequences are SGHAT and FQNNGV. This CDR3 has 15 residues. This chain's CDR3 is CASSLWTGGGEKLFF. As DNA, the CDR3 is TGTGCCAGCAGCTTATGGACAGGGGGCGGTGAAAAACTGTTTTTT.

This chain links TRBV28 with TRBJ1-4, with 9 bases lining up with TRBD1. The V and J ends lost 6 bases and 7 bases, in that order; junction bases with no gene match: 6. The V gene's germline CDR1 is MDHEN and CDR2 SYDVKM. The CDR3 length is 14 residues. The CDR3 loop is CASRTGTGTEKLFF. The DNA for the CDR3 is TGTGCCAGCAGGACCGGGACAGGGACTGAAAAACTGTTTTTT. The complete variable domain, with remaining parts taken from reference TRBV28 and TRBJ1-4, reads DVKVTQSSRYLVKRTGEKVFLECVQDMDHENMFWYRQDPGLGLRLIYFSYDVKMKEKGDIPEGYSVSREKKERFSLILESASTNQTSMYLCASRTGTGTEKLFFGSGTQLSVL.